The sequence of this T cell receptor beta chain was determined in a study of cytomegalovirus exposure and HLA in healthy donors. Using immunoSEQ multiplex PCR, the repertoire was profiled, and TCRdb retains in-frame clones only, with some absent. The sample yields approximately 120,000 clones, roughly 89% seen once. This clone was detected only once. Its specificity is not known. This CDR3 comprises 14 residues. The V gene's germline CDR1 is SEHNR and CDR2 FQNEAQ (reference sequence). Trimming removed 5 bases from V and 3 bases from J, with 13 bases in between. General study findings and limits: The listing of 150 to 200 TCR beta chains classed them as cytomegalovirus-associated.

This TCR came from a woman younger than 35 in good health and CMV-seronegative. The genes are TRBV7-9 and TRBJ1-2; TRBD1 is a possible D gene (6 bases). Sequencing used PBMCs. The CDR3 spells CASSPRDTYYGYTF. CDR3 in DNA: TGTGCCAGCAGCCCCCGGGACACCTACTATGGCTACACCTTC.